The 14 T cell receptor beta chains listed next were all sequenced from one sample in a study of T-cell memory formation after mild COVID-19. MiXCR, run by TCRdb on the 5' RACE reads, gives a single entry per CDR3 protein. The sample lists about 320,000 distinct CDR3 sequences; roughly an eighth were seen once. What was sequenced was PBMCs or a T cell subset sorted from them (not recorded which). Source of these receptors: a man between 18 and 29 years old who had mild COVID-19 (a few samples of this study predate the infection). Cell type and time point are not known.

The chain recombines TRBV7-9 with TRBJ2-7, with 7 nucleotides matching TRBD1. The CDR3 loop spans 15 amino acids. Germline lookup yields CDR1 SEHNR and CDR2 FQNEAQ (reference sequence). After removal of 10 bases from V and 1 base from J, the junction contained 13 bases not matched to a gene. CDR3 in DNA: TGTGCCATCAGGGGACAGCGAGACGTTTCCTACGAGCAGTACGTC. Its translation: CAIRGQRDVSYEQYV.

As DNA, the CDR3 is TGTGCCAGCAGCCAAGAGGCGGCCACTTCCTCCACAGATACGCAGTATTTT. Protein sequence: CASSQEAATSSTDTQYF. The chain joins TRBV4-2 to TRBJ2-3; D not certain. The V gene's germline CDR1 is LGHNA and CDR2 YNFKEQ. The CDR3 is 17 amino acids. V was clipped by 0 bases and J by 2 bases, with 15 bases between them.

This clonotype was recorded only once. The V call is TRBV12-3 or TRBV12-4, the J call TRBJ1-1; a possible D gene is TRBD1 (5 bases). V lost 7 bases and J 4 bases, leaving 16 bases between the germline ends. This CDR3 region has 14 residues. The CDR3 is CASTTPPGTTEAFF. CDR3 nucleotide sequence: TGTGCCAGCACGACCCCTCCAGGGACCACTGAAGCTTTCTTT.

In this sample, this clonotype turned up a few times. The chain couples TRBV3-1 to TRBJ2-3, with D unresolved. The CDR3 covers 14 residues. CDR1 is LGHDT and CDR2 is YNNKEL in the germline V gene (reference sequence). The V gene lost 3 bases and the J gene lost 2 bases, with 9 bases spanning the gap. CDR3 in DNA: TGTGCCAGCAGCCACTCCGCCACCACAGATACGCAGTATTTT. Translating gives CASSHSATTDTQYF.

The V call is TRBV10-3, the J call TRBJ2-3; no definite D call. The CDR3 runs 16 residues. V shed 8 bases and J shed 1 base, with 19 bases lying between them. Germline CDR1 is ENHRY and CDR2 is SYGVKD. The CDR3 bases are TGTGCCATCCGCGAACTTCAGCCTCGGGGCACAGATACGCAGTATTTT. It codes for CAIRELQPRGTDTQYF.

This clonotype was recorded a few times. The CDR3 protein is CASSFQRGRADTQYF. CDR3 nucleotide sequence: TGTGCCAGCAGTTTCCAGCGGGGGCGGGCAGATACGCAGTATTTT. The gene calls are TRBV6-6 and TRBJ2-3; TRBD2 agrees at 8 bases. The CDR3 is 15 residues long. V shed 4 bases and J 4 bases; nucleotides not matched to a gene: 7. Germline V gene sequence: CDR1 MNHNY, CDR2 SVGAGI (reference sequence).

This clonotype has only a few counts. The chain couples TRBV4-1 to TRBJ2-7; 7 bases map to TRBD1. The CDR3 consists of 15 residues. Germline assignment: CDR1 MGHRA and CDR2 YSYEKL. The V gene end was trimmed by 3 bases and the J gene end by 3 bases; junction bases not matched to a gene: 8. Here the CDR3 reads CASSHGTASGYEQYF. The CDR3 coding sequence is TGCGCCAGCAGCCATGGGACAGCCTCGGGCTACGAGCAGTACTTC.

This clonotype has just a few counts. The chain recombines TRBV5-5 with TRBJ1-3; D is unresolved. The V end lost 4 bases, the J end lost 1 base, and 9 bases lay between the germline ends. CDR1 is SGHKS and CDR2 is YYEKEE in the germline V gene (reference sequence). The CDR3 loop spans 14 amino acids. The CDR3 protein is CASSLVRSGNTIYF. The CDR3 bases are TGTGCCAGCAGCCTCGTCAGGTCTGGAAACACCATATATTTT. Full variable domain (outside the CDR3, taken from reference TRBV5-5 and TRBJ1-3): DAGVTQSPTHLIKTRGQQVTLRCSPISGHKSVSWYQQVLGQGPQFIFQYYEKEERGRGNFPDRFSARQFPNYSSELNVNALLLGDSALYLCASSLVRSGNTIYFGEGSWLTVV.

This sequence joins TRBV10-3 and TRBJ1-1; perhaps TRBD1 as D (6 bases). Trimming took off 3 bases at V and 4 bases at J, with 6 bases between the two ends. Germline V lookup: CDR1 ENHRY, CDR2 SYGVKD. The CDR3 contains 12 residues. The CDR3 region is CAISDRGTEAFF. The CDR3 coding sequence is TGTGCCATCAGTGACAGGGGCACTGAAGCTTTCTTT.

The table lists this clonotype with a few counts. V and J are TRBV6-2 or TRBV6-3 and TRBJ2-1, with TRBD2 matching 11 bases. The V gene end was trimmed by 5 bases and the J gene end by 4 bases; junction bases not matched to a gene: 7. This CDR3 is built from 16 residues. Germline lookup yields CDR1 MNHEY and CDR2 SVGEGT. DNA for the CDR3: TGTGCCAGCAGTAAGGGACTAGCGGAACCATACAATGAGCAGTTCTTC. Translating gives CASSKGLAEPYNEQFF.

This clonotype occurred a few times. V gene TRBV9 combines with J gene TRBJ1-5, with a weak D call TRBD1 (5 bases). V was cut by 0 bases and J by 3 bases, with 7 bases left in between. Germline V CDR1 and CDR2: SGDLS, YYNGEE. CDR3 length: 14 amino acids. The CDR3 nucleotides are TGTGCCAGCAGCGTAGGCGGGACCAATCAGCCCCAGCATTTT. Encoded protein: CASSVGGTNQPQHF.

This rearrangement joins TRBV6-6 to TRBJ2-5; a weak D match, TRBD1 (5 bases). The CDR3 length is 14 residues. CDR1 MNHNY and CDR2 SVGAGI come from the germline V gene (reference sequence). V lost 5 bases, J lost 5 bases, and 15 bases lay in between. CDR3 sequence (DNA): TGTGCCAGCAGTGTGACAGCCCCAGGCGAGACCCAGTACTTC. This encodes CASSVTAPGETQYF.

This clonotype was detected only a few times. The chain links TRBV20-1 to TRBJ2-3, with 14 bases that match TRBD2. J lost 7 bases, V lost 3 bases, and 9 bases had no gene match. The CDR3 consists of 16 residues. Germline V gives CDR1 DFQATT, CDR2 SNEGSKA (reference sequence). Here the CDR3 reads CSARRTSGGMRNTQYF. The CDR3 nucleotides are TGCAGTGCTAGGAGGACTAGCGGGGGGATGAGGAATACGCAGTATTTT.

This clonotype was counted a few times. V is TRBV25-1 and J is TRBJ1-2; 8 nucleotides line up with TRBD1. The CDR3 has 16 residues. The germline gives CDR1 MGHDK, CDR2 SYGVNS. The V gene end was trimmed by 2 bases and the J gene end by 8 bases; junction bases not matched to a gene: 13. The CDR3 here is CASSEPSIGQGDGYTF. CDR3 sequence (DNA): TGTGCCAGCAGTGAACCGAGCATCGGACAGGGAGACGGCTACACCTTC.